The sequence of this TCR beta chain was determined in a study of cytomegalovirus exposure and HLA in healthy donors. Broader study findings: Reports showed the classifier diagnosing cytomegalovirus status with high specificity and sensitivity.

In germline, CDR1 is MNHNY, CDR2 SVGAGI (reference sequence). Trimming took off 0 bases at V and 6 bases at J, with 8 bases between the two ends. The CDR3 sequence is 13 residues long. With respect to this clone: Its antigen is as yet unknown.

This table comes from immunoSEQ multiplex PCR, and its TCRdb copy is limited to in-frame clones, with some not included. The sample has around 150,000 clones, around four fifths seen once. V and J are TRBV6-6 and TRBJ1-2; D is possibly TRBD1 (6 bases). This sequence was found in a man aged 25-45 years in good health and CMV-seropositive. Sample: PBMCs. In DNA, the CDR3 is TGTGCCAGCAGTTACTCACAGGGAGATGGCTACACCTTC. Its translation is CASSYSQGDGYTF.